This T cell receptor (beta chain) was retrieved from a study of CD8+ T cells in alopecia areata (dated by TCRdb to about 2018). About the full investigation: Treated patients were enrolled in an open-label pilot trial of oral tofacitinib at 5 to 10 mg twice daily for moderate-to-severe alopecia areata. The RNA source kit depended on sample type: the PAXgene miRNA kit for fixed scalp, the miRNeasy kit for PBMCs, and the RNeasy kit for mouse skin. Patients on tofacitinib were biopsied at baseline and after 4 and 24 weeks of treatment, and several of the patients also had a later scalp biopsy. Human TCRbeta sequencing covered scalp tissue and sorted CD4+ and CD8+ peripheral blood T cells from patchy and totalis/universalis alopecia areata patients and healthy controls. Tofacitinib was administered for 6 to 18 months, and 6 months of follow-up off drug were then conducted to assess delayed response and recurrence. Disease severity in treated patients was measured with the SALT score, which quantifies the percentage of affected scalp surface area. In both human patients and the C3H/HeJ mouse model, the study applied high-throughput TCRbeta sequencing to look at T cell clonal expansion in alopecia areata. Clonality in the scalp was compared among normal scalp (n=4), patchy alopecia areata scalp (n=8), and alopecia totalis/universalis scalp (n=8). immunoSEQ multiplex PCR using 35 Vbeta forward primers and 13 Jbeta reverse primers was used to amplify TCRbeta CDR3 regions. Overall study results and their limits: Compared with normal scalp, lesional scalp, particularly in alopecia totalis/universalis, had higher clonality and more expanded CD8+ clones, which suggests antigenic drive. The treated cohort was small, with a single nonresponder, so links between baseline CD8+ expansion and response need larger studies. Many expanded lesional clones persisted in scalp and blood during tofacitinib treatment, which may partly explain relapse after stopping treatment. Tofacitinib significantly decreased scalp clonality and the number of expanded CD8+ clones among the top 100 scalp clones. Scalp TCR repertoire analysis is complicated because resident alphabeta T cells in normal human skin are also sequenced, whereas mouse skin is dominated by gammadelta T cells. Shared TCR sequences between patients were less evident than in mice, which may be partly attributable to HLA diversity in the patient population.

For this clone: Its antigen remains undetermined. Base qualities are not provided; no much larger clone lies one nucleotide away.

The meaning of the sample's time point label: about 25 weeks on oral tofacitinib. The treatment or condition label on this specimen signifies: oral pan-JAK inhibitor, 5-10 mg twice daily. Lesional scalp punch biopsies and peripheral blood were obtained from alopecia areata patients. PBMCs were isolated by density centrifugation and stained for CD3, CD4 and CD8, and CD4+ and CD8+ T cells were sorted on a FACSAria. Libraries were constructed by the immunoSEQ multiplex PCR assay. To provide template for TCR sequencing, every sample had RNA extracted and reverse transcribed into cDNA. First-strand cDNA was synthesized with SuperScript III using a 2:1 mix of oligo-dT and random hexamers. Amplification bias was assessed with a synthetic immune receptor repertoire, and residual bias was removed computationally. As for the original processing: Raw reads were preprocessed to remove errors, and CDR3 was defined according to IMGT conventions as the region from the conserved cysteine to phenylalanine. To get clonality, Shannon entropy was normalized by log2 of the number of productive unique TCRs and the result was subtracted from 1. CD4 or CD8 identity of scalp clones was inferred by cross-referencing scalp TCRbeta sequences with sorted blood CD4 and CD8 repertoires. TCRdb took this table from immuneACCESS and kept in-frame rearrangements with V and J called. Such tables lack part of the clones; where checked against another copy, unresolved V genes explain under half of the gap, and the rest is unexplained. The V and J calls and the clone size are those of that table, but D and trimming were determined from the DNA. This sample lists 270,000 or so clones; roughly 50% were detected once. The top ten clonotypes cover roughly 1.8% of the sample.

The V end loses 7 bases and the J end loses 1 base, and a stretch of 17 bases separates them. CDR1 and CDR2 are drawn from the germline V gene: SGHRS, YFSETQ. From its cysteine to its phenylalanine, the CDR3 spans 15 amino acids. Only CDR3 DNA is held: 45 bases, read in frame from base 1. The clonotype was recovered from a human donor with alopecia areata. The specimen was CD4+ T cells sorted from blood, collected at week 24, from a patient treated with tofacitinib. The chain uses TRBV5-1 and TRBJ1-2; a confident D gene designation cannot be given. CDR3 sequence: CASVWIPGDNYGYTF. At the DNA level, the sequence is TGCGCCAGCGTTTGGATCCCGGGAGATAACTATGGCTACACCTTC. This CDR3, with the reference TRBV5-1 and TRBJ1-2 proteins standing in past its ends, gives the full variable domain KAGVTQTPRYLIKTRGQQVTLSCSPISGHRSVSWYQQTPGQGLQFLFEYFSETQRNKGNFPGRFSGRQFSNSRSEMNVSTLELGDSALYLCASVWIPGDNYGYTFGSGTRLTVV.